This is a list of T cell receptor beta chains from one sample in a study of T-cell reconstitution after alpha-beta-depleted transplantation in children. A single record per CDR3 protein comes from TCRdb applying MiXCR to the PCR reads. The repertoire holds roughly 350,000 distinct CDR3 sequences, with under 20% as singletons. The sequenced sample was PBMCs, mostly from graft donor cells, obtained 360 days after TCRalphabeta/CD19-depleted stem cell transplant. The receptors derive from a male patient aged 2-10 years who had a stem cell transplant for acute lymphoblastic leukemia, so the T cells may come from the graft donor. CDR3s include the opening cysteine and the closing phenylalanine or tryptophan. Fields, in order: J gene, D gene, V gene, clone size, CDR3 DNA, CDR3 protein. A D gene is named only where the DNA matches it firmly. Clone size is given for some rows only: seen once, a few or many times, or a class if the clone is expanded.

j_gene: TRBJ1-1
d_gene: TRBD1
v_gene: TRBV20-1
abundance: few
CDR3nt: TGCAGTGCTAGCGGGAAGCAGGGGGCAAGAACTGAAGCTTTCTTT
CDR3aa: CSASGKQGARTEAFF

j_gene: TRBJ2-1
d_gene: TRBD2
v_gene: TRBV9
abundance: .
CDR3nt: TGTGCCAGCAGCGTAGGGTTAGCGGGCAGGTATAGCTCCTACAATGAGCAGTTCTTC
CDR3aa: CASSVGLAGRYSSYNEQFF

j_gene: TRBJ2-7
d_gene: TRBD1
v_gene: TRBV10-3
abundance: few
CDR3nt: TGTGCCATCAGTGAACAGGGGGCAGGCCTTACCTACGAGCAGTACTTC
CDR3aa: CAISEQGAGLTYEQYF

j_gene: TRBJ2-2
d_gene: .
v_gene: TRBV5-1
abundance: .
CDR3nt: TGCGCCAGCAGCAGCAGGGAGGTGAACACCGGGGAGCTGTTTTTT
CDR3aa: CASSSREVNTGELFF

j_gene: TRBJ2-3
d_gene: .
v_gene: TRBV15
abundance: few
CDR3nt: TGTGCCACCAGCAGAGGTGGGGGACTCACAGATACGCAGTATTTT
CDR3aa: CATSRGGGLTDTQYF

j_gene: TRBJ2-1
d_gene: TRBD2
v_gene: TRBV5-1
abundance: .
CDR3nt: TGCGCCAGCAGCTTCTGGCCCACCACGGGACTAGCGGGAGACAATGAGCAGTTCTTC
CDR3aa: CASSFWPTTGLAGDNEQFF

j_gene: TRBJ1-4
d_gene: .
v_gene: TRBV20-1
abundance: .
CDR3nt: TGCAGTGCTAGAGATTTCGGGGCAGCTAATGAAAAACTGTTTTTT
CDR3aa: CSARDFGAANEKLFF

j_gene: TRBJ2-1
d_gene: TRBD2
v_gene: TRBV7-6
abundance: many
CDR3nt: TGTGCCAGCAGCTTAGAACTAGCGGGAGGGCCAGTGGGCAATGAGCAGTTCTTC
CDR3aa: CASSLELAGGPVGNEQFF

j_gene: TRBJ1-1
d_gene: .
v_gene: TRBV4-1
abundance: few
CDR3nt: TGCGCCAGCAGCCTTGTCCCCCTGGGCAGCGCGAACACTGAAGCTTTCTTT
CDR3aa: CASSLVPLGSANTEAFF

j_gene: TRBJ2-1
d_gene: TRBD2
v_gene: TRBV20-1
abundance: .
CDR3nt: TGCAGTGCCCGTCTCGGGACTAGCCTCTTCGATGAGCAGTTCTTC
CDR3aa: CSARLGTSLFDEQFF

j_gene: TRBJ2-2
d_gene: TRBD2
v_gene: TRBV20-1
abundance: .
CDR3nt: TGCTGTGCTAGAGATGGGGCGGGAGGGAACACCGGGGAGCTGTTTTTT
CDR3aa: CCARDGAGGNTGELFF

j_gene: TRBJ1-4
d_gene: TRBD1
v_gene: TRBV27
abundance: .
CDR3nt: TGTGCCAGCAGTTTGGACAGGGCGCAAAAACTGTTTTTT
CDR3aa: CASSLDRAQKLFF

j_gene: TRBJ2-7
d_gene: TRBD2
v_gene: TRBV28
abundance: few
CDR3nt: TGTGCCAGCAGTTTTCTCTCTGGGACTAGCGGACACCTTCTCTACGAGCAGTACTTC
CDR3aa: CASSFLSGTSGHLLYEQYF

j_gene: TRBJ2-3
d_gene: TRBD2
v_gene: TRBV29-1
abundance: .
CDR3nt: TGCAGCGTTCCGCTAGCGGGAGGGCCAGGGGATACGCAGTATTTT
CDR3aa: CSVPLAGGPGDTQYF

j_gene: TRBJ2-3
d_gene: .
v_gene: TRBV12-3/TRBV12-4
abundance: .
CDR3nt: TGTGCCAGCAGTTTAGGGCTGGCAGTCACTAGCACAGATACGCAGTATTTT
CDR3aa: CASSLGLAVTSTDTQYF

j_gene: TRBJ2-1
d_gene: TRBD1
v_gene: TRBV6-2/TRBV6-3
abundance: .
CDR3nt: TGTGCCAGTAAACAGGGGGTCTCCTACAATGAGCAGTTCTTC
CDR3aa: CASKQGVSYNEQFF

j_gene: TRBJ2-1
d_gene: TRBD2
v_gene: TRBV5-1
abundance: many
CDR3nt: TGCGCCAGCAGAGTAGCGGGAGAGGCAAATGAGCAGTTCTTC
CDR3aa: CASRVAGEANEQFF

j_gene: TRBJ2-4
d_gene: .
v_gene: TRBV7-2
abundance: few
CDR3nt: TGTGCCAGCAGCTTCTCTAGCTCGGGTTTAGCCAAAAACATTCAGTACTTC
CDR3aa: CASSFSSSGLAKNIQYF

j_gene: TRBJ2-5
d_gene: TRBD2
v_gene: TRBV29-1
abundance: few
CDR3nt: TGCAGCGTCGGACTAGCGGGAGCCGCAGAGACCCAGTACTTC
CDR3aa: CSVGLAGAAETQYF

j_gene: TRBJ2-1
d_gene: TRBD1
v_gene: TRBV12-3/TRBV12-4
abundance: few
CDR3nt: TGTGCCAGCAGACGACAGGGAAGGAATGAGCAGTTCTTC
CDR3aa: CASRRQGRNEQFF

j_gene: TRBJ2-2
d_gene: TRBD2
v_gene: TRBV30
abundance: .
CDR3nt: TGTGCCTGGAGTTTAGGACTAGCGGTTACCGGGGAGCTGTTTTTT
CDR3aa: CAWSLGLAVTGELFF

j_gene: TRBJ2-1
d_gene: TRBD2
v_gene: TRBV20-1
abundance: .
CDR3nt: TGCAGTGCTTCCGCGGGACTAGTATCTGAGCAGTTCTTC
CDR3aa: CSASAGLVSEQFF

j_gene: TRBJ2-3
d_gene: .
v_gene: TRBV6-5
abundance: few
CDR3nt: TGTGCCAGCAGTTACTCTTTTACAGATACGCAGTATTTT
CDR3aa: CASSYSFTDTQYF

j_gene: TRBJ2-7
d_gene: TRBD2
v_gene: TRBV28
abundance: .
CDR3nt: TGTGCCAGCAGCTTAAAACCCCCAGCGGGAGGGTACGAGCAGTACTTC
CDR3aa: CASSLKPPAGGYEQYF

j_gene: TRBJ2-7
d_gene: TRBD2
v_gene: TRBV29-1
abundance: few
CDR3nt: TGCAGCGTTGAAGGGGTAGCGGGAACTTTCTACGAGCAGTACTTC
CDR3aa: CSVEGVAGTFYEQYF

j_gene: TRBJ2-2
d_gene: .
v_gene: TRBV4-3
abundance: .
CDR3nt: TGCGCCAGCAGCCAGCCACCGAACACCGGGGAGCTGTTTTTT
CDR3aa: CASSQPPNTGELFF

j_gene: TRBJ2-2
d_gene: .
v_gene: TRBV6-2/TRBV6-3
abundance: .
CDR3nt: TGTGCCAGCAGTATGGTAGCGGCCCAACGCGGGGAGCTGTTTTTT
CDR3aa: CASSMVAAQRGELFF

j_gene: TRBJ1-1
d_gene: .
v_gene: TRBV28
abundance: few
CDR3nt: TGTGCCACCCGAGTGGGGTTTGGATACACTGAAGCTTTCTTT
CDR3aa: CATRVGFGYTEAFF

j_gene: TRBJ1-2
d_gene: TRBD1
v_gene: TRBV7-9
abundance: few
CDR3nt: TGTGCCAGCAGCTTATCCGGGACAGGGTTTTACACCTTC
CDR3aa: CASSLSGTGFYTF

j_gene: TRBJ1-1
d_gene: .
v_gene: TRBV5-1
abundance: many
CDR3nt: TGTGCCAGCAGCTTAGGGGGGAACATGAACACTGAAGCTTTCTTT
CDR3aa: CASSLGGNMNTEAFF

j_gene: TRBJ2-1
d_gene: TRBD2
v_gene: TRBV24-1
abundance: many
CDR3nt: TGTGCCACCAGTGCTAGCGGGAGTCTTGACAATGAGCAGTTCTTC
CDR3aa: CATSASGSLDNEQFF

j_gene: TRBJ1-5
d_gene: TRBD1
v_gene: TRBV28
abundance: few
CDR3nt: TGTGCCAGCAACAAAAGAGGACAGGGGATCCCGGAGCAGCCCCAGCATTTT
CDR3aa: CASNKRGQGIPEQPQHF

j_gene: TRBJ1-2
d_gene: .
v_gene: TRBV7-8
abundance: .
CDR3nt: TGTGCCAGCAGCCCGACAGTGAACTATGGCTACACCTTC
CDR3aa: CASSPTVNYGYTF

j_gene: TRBJ1-1
d_gene: .
v_gene: TRBV18
abundance: few
CDR3nt: TGTGCCAGCTCACCATACCAGGACATGAACACTGAAGCTTTCTTT
CDR3aa: CASSPYQDMNTEAFF

j_gene: TRBJ2-1
d_gene: TRBD2
v_gene: TRBV6-2/TRBV6-3
abundance: few
CDR3nt: TGTGCCAGCAGTCGAATGGCGAGGCTAGCGGTCTACAATGAGCAGTTCTTC
CDR3aa: CASSRMARLAVYNEQFF

j_gene: TRBJ2-3
d_gene: TRBD2
v_gene: TRBV4-2
abundance: few
CDR3nt: TGTGCCAGCAGCCAAGGGATAGCGGGAGTCACAGATACGCAGTATTTT
CDR3aa: CASSQGIAGVTDTQYF

j_gene: TRBJ1-1
d_gene: .
v_gene: TRBV20-1
abundance: few
CDR3nt: TGCAGTGCTACCAGATTATACACTGAAGCTTTCTTT
CDR3aa: CSATRLYTEAFF

j_gene: TRBJ2-1
d_gene: TRBD1
v_gene: TRBV7-2
abundance: few
CDR3nt: TGTGCCAGCAGCTCAGGTCGGGGGACAGGGGAGTATGAGCAGTTCTTC
CDR3aa: CASSSGRGTGEYEQFF

j_gene: TRBJ2-3
d_gene: TRBD1
v_gene: TRBV28
abundance: few
CDR3nt: TGTGCCAGCAGTCCGGGACAGCGGTACACAGATACGCAGTATTTT
CDR3aa: CASSPGQRYTDTQYF

j_gene: TRBJ2-1
d_gene: TRBD2
v_gene: TRBV25-1
abundance: .
CDR3nt: TGTGCCAGCAGTGAAAGGGCTAGCGGGAACAATGAGCAGTTCTTC
CDR3aa: CASSERASGNNEQFF

j_gene: TRBJ2-1
d_gene: TRBD2
v_gene: TRBV30
abundance: .
CDR3nt: TGTGCCCGGCGGGAGCTCGGGGAGCAGTTCTTC
CDR3aa: CARRELGEQFF

j_gene: TRBJ1-5
d_gene: .
v_gene: TRBV4-1
abundance: .
CDR3nt: TGCGCCAGCAGCCAAGAAGGGGACGGCAATCAGCCCCAGCATTTT
CDR3aa: CASSQEGDGNQPQHF

j_gene: TRBJ2-1
d_gene: .
v_gene: TRBV7-9
abundance: many
CDR3nt: TGTGCCAGCAGCTTCGCGGGGCAAAAACGCTCCTACAATGAGCAGTTCTTC
CDR3aa: CASSFAGQKRSYNEQFF

j_gene: TRBJ1-1
d_gene: TRBD1
v_gene: TRBV12-3/TRBV12-4
abundance: .
CDR3nt: TGTGCCAGCGGCAGGGGGCGCGGAATGAACACTGAAGCTTTCTTT
CDR3aa: CASGRGRGMNTEAFF

j_gene: TRBJ2-3
d_gene: TRBD2
v_gene: TRBV6-1
abundance: many
CDR3nt: TGTGCCAGCGCTGGACTAGCGGAGGGAGATACGCAGTATTTT
CDR3aa: CASAGLAEGDTQYF

j_gene: TRBJ2-2
d_gene: .
v_gene: TRBV4-1
abundance: .
CDR3nt: TGCGCCAGCAGCTCCCTTCCAGGGAACGGGGAGCTGTTTTTT
CDR3aa: CASSSLPGNGELFF

j_gene: TRBJ2-7
d_gene: .
v_gene: TRBV7-9
abundance: .
CDR3nt: TGTGCCAGCAGCTTATCGAATCGATACGAGCAGTACTTC
CDR3aa: CASSLSNRYEQYF

j_gene: TRBJ1-5
d_gene: .
v_gene: TRBV24-1
abundance: many
CDR3nt: TGTGCCACCAGTGAGTCGGGGAAGAGCAATCAGCCCCAGCATTTT
CDR3aa: CATSESGKSNQPQHF

j_gene: TRBJ2-3
d_gene: TRBD1
v_gene: TRBV6-1
abundance: many
CDR3nt: TGTGCCAGCAGTGCTTACCCCGGGACAGGGGAAACAGATACGCAGTATTTT
CDR3aa: CASSAYPGTGETDTQYF

j_gene: TRBJ2-2
d_gene: .
v_gene: TRBV24-1
abundance: few
CDR3nt: TGTGCCACCAGTGATGGTCCCGGGGAGCTGTTTTTT
CDR3aa: CATSDGPGELFF

j_gene: TRBJ2-7
d_gene: TRBD1
v_gene: TRBV7-8
abundance: .
CDR3nt: TGTGCCAGCAGCTTAGATGGGACAGCCTCCAGCTACGGCTACGAGCAGTACTTC
CDR3aa: CASSLDGTASSYGYEQYF